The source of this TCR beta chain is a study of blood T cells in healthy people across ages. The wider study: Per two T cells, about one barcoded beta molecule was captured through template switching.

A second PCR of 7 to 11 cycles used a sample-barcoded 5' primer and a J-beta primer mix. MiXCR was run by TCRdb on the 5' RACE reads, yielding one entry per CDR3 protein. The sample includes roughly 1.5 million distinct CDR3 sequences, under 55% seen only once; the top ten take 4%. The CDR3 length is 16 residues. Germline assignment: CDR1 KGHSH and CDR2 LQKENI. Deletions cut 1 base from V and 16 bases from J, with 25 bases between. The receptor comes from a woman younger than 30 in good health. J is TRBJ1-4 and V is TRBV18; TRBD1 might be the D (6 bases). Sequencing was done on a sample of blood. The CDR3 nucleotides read TGTGCCAGCTCACCACGTCCAGGGGCAACTAATGAAAGACAGTTTTTT. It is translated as CASSPRPGATNERQFF.